Listed below are T cell receptor beta chains from one sample, sequenced in a study of blood T cell repertoires in COVID-19. Assay used: immunoSEQ multiplex PCR; TCRdb lists only in-frame clones, some missing. The table has fewer than 500,000 clones, roughly 90% seen once. Sequencing was performed on peripheral blood. Receptors originate from a woman aged 25 to 45 with acute or convalescent COVID-19. Each CDR3 is given with its conserved first and last residue. The D gene is left open where the match is weak. Clone sizes are given selectively: once, few, many, or a class where the clone is expanded.

d_call,clone_size,j_call,v_call,cdr3_aa,cdr3_nt
TRBD1,-,TRBJ2-2,TRBV5-6,CASSLFGTGDTGELFF,TGTGCCAGCAGCTTGTTTGGGACAGGGGACACCGGGGAGCTGTTTTTT
TRBD2,few,TRBJ2-1,TRBV4-1,CASSHRGLAGVSGGNEQFF,TGCGCCAGCAGCCACCGGGGACTAGCGGGGGTGTCTGGCGGCAATGAGCAGTTCTTC
-,-,TRBJ2-3,TRBV4-1,CASSDGSGVGTDTQYF,TGCGCCAGCAGCGACGGGTCGGGGGTTGGCACAGATACGCAGTATTTT
-,-,TRBJ2-6,TRBV9,CASSGFGANVLTF,TGTGCCAGCTCCGGGTTTGGGGCCAACGTCCTGACTTTC
-,-,TRBJ2-3,TRBV27,CASSLDLYTDTQYF,TGTGCCAGCAGTTTAGATCTCTACACAGATACGCAGTATTTT
TRBD2,-,TRBJ2-1,TRBV7-2,CASSLGGGAGYEQFF,TGTGCCAGCAGCTTAGGCGGGGGGGCCGGGTATGAGCAGTTCTTC
-,-,TRBJ2-7,TRBV4-2,CASSQDNSYEQYF,TGTGCCAGCAGCCAAGATAATAGCTACGAGCAGTACTTC
-,-,TRBJ1-1,TRBV12-3/TRBV12-4,CASSLLPGTEAFF,TGTGCCAGCAGTTTATTACCCGGGACTGAAGCTTTCTTT
-,-,TRBJ2-3,TRBV7-2,CASSLVGLALDTQYF,TGTGCCAGCAGCTTAGTCGGGCTAGCGTTGGATACGCAGTATTTT
-,-,TRBJ1-6,TRBV5-6,CASSIFPGSSYNSPLHF,TGTGCCAGCAGCATCTTTCCGGGGAGCTCCTATAATTCACCCCTCCACTTT
TRBD1,-,TRBJ2-7,TRBV6-5,CASTPSGTGVYEQYF,TGTGCCAGCACCCCCTCCGGGACAGGGGTCTACGAGCAGTACTTC
-,few,TRBJ1-6,TRBV30,CAWTPRMNNSPLHF,TGTGCCTGGACGCCTAGGATGAATAATTCACCCCTCCACTTT
TRBD1,-,TRBJ1-1,TRBV18,CASSPGQGASFGNTEAFF,TGTGCCAGCTCACCCGGACAGGGGGCATCCTTTGGGAACACTGAAGCTTTCTTT
TRBD2,-,TRBJ2-7,TRBV5-1,CASSIGTSGGFYEQYF,TGCGCCAGCAGCATCGGGACTAGCGGGGGGTTCTACGAGCAGTACTTC
TRBD2,-,TRBJ2-1,TRBV10-2,CASSVGAGSFNEQFF,TGCGCCAGCAGTGTTGGAGCGGGGTCATTCAATGAGCAGTTCTTC
-,-,TRBJ1-5,TRBV28,CASSFQAQPQHF,TGTGCCAGCAGTTTTCAGGCTCAGCCCCAGCATTTT
-,-,TRBJ1-1,TRBV27,CASSFGRAEEAFF,TGTGCCAGCAGTTTCGGCAGGGCAGAAGAAGCTTTCTTT
TRBD1,-,TRBJ2-1,TRBV5-1,CASSSGGAQYNEQFF,TGCGCCAGCAGTTCAGGGGGCGCGCAGTACAATGAGCAGTTCTTC
-,-,TRBJ2-6,TRBV6-4,CASSDTRAGANVLTF,TGTGCCAGCAGTGACACCCGGGCTGGGGCCAACGTCCTGACTTTC
-,-,TRBJ2-3,TRBV27,CASSSFTDTQYF,TGTGCCAGCAGTTCTTTCACAGATACGCAGTATTTT
TRBD2,-,TRBJ2-7,TRBV6-5,CASSPSGGDYEQYF,TGTGCCAGCAGTCCTAGCGGGGGTGACTACGAGCAGTACTTC
TRBD1,-,TRBJ2-6,TRBV18,CASSPEGAAGANVLTF,TGTGCCAGCTCACCCGAGGGGGCGGCTGGGGCCAACGTCCTGACTTTC
TRBD1,-,TRBJ1-6,TRBV28,CASTKAGQGFSPLHF,TGTGCCAGCACTAAAGCGGGACAGGGTTTCTCACCCCTCCACTTT
-,-,TRBJ2-6,TRBV27,CASSLSLRESGANVLTF,TGTGCCAGCAGTTTGTCCCTTCGCGAATCTGGGGCCAACGTCCTGACTTTC
TRBD1,few,TRBJ2-2,TRBV7-2,CASIAGGAYTGELFF,TGTGCCAGCATCGCAGGGGGCGCCTACACCGGGGAGCTGTTTTTT
-,once,TRBJ2-7,TRBV28,CASSRNVYSPYEQYF,TGTGCCAGCAGCCGGAATGTCTACAGCCCCTACGAGCAGTACTTC
TRBD2,-,TRBJ2-5,TRBV6-1,CASSEGGGTSGSQYF,TGTGCCAGCAGTGAAGGGGGGGGGACTAGCGGTTCCCAGTACTTC
TRBD1,-,TRBJ2-1,TRBV2,CASSFGQATYNEQFF,TGTGCCAGCAGTTTCGGACAGGCCACCTACAATGAGCAGTTCTTC
TRBD1,-,TRBJ1-2,TRBV30,CAWRGTANYGYTF,TGTGCCTGGAGGGGGACAGCTAACTATGGCTACACCTTC
TRBD1,few,TRBJ1-6,TRBV3-1/TRBV3-2,CASSKQGADSPLHF,TGTGCCAGCAGCAAACAGGGGGCGGATTCACCCCTCCACTTT
-,-,TRBJ1-2,TRBV5-1,CASSLGTEGYTF,TGCGCCAGCAGCTTGGGGACAGAGGGCTACACCTTC
TRBD1,-,TRBJ2-7,TRBV30,CAWNTGDLSYEQYF,TGTGCCTGGAACACAGGGGACCTCTCCTACGAGCAGTACTTC
-,-,TRBJ1-2,TRBV27,CASSLYSGVNYGYTF,TGTGCCAGCAGTTTATACTCAGGTGTTAACTATGGCTACACCTTC
-,-,TRBJ1-5,TRBV19,CASTLSGGMRQPQHF,TGTGCCAGTACCTTAAGCGGGGGTATGCGTCAGCCCCAGCATTTT
TRBD1,few,TRBJ2-7,TRBV11-1,CASSWGQSSNEQYF,TGTGCCAGCAGCTGGGGACAGTCATCCAACGAGCAGTACTTC
TRBD1,once,TRBJ1-3,TRBV19,CASSNRPPDRVEGNTIYF,TGTGCCAGTAGTAACCGACCCCCGGACAGGGTCGAAGGAAACACCATATATTTT
-,-,TRBJ2-7,TRBV18,CASSPQGNGEQYF,TGTGCCAGCTCACCTCAGGGAAATGGGGAGCAGTACTTC
TRBD1,-,TRBJ2-5,TRBV19,CASSIGQGVQETQYF,TGTGCCAGTAGTATAGGACAGGGGGTGCAAGAGACCCAGTACTTC
TRBD1,-,TRBJ1-1,TRBV5-1,CASSSGTALNTEAFF,TGCGCCAGCAGCTCAGGGACAGCTTTGAACACTGAAGCTTTCTTT